This TCR beta chain was obtained from a study of shared clonotypes between healthy human individuals. Study-wide findings and caveats: Estimated richness values were generally larger in naive subsets than in memory subsets.

Concerning this clone: Its antigen is undetermined.

Sorted subsets were amplified in replicate PCRs using 200 to 250 ng DNA, about 30,000 T cell genomes. The assay was immunoSEQ multiplex PCR, and TCRdb's table has in-frame clones only and misses some. The sample shows roughly 2.1 million clones, more than 85% of them seen only once. CD45RO-negative, CCR7-selected cells formed the naive CD8 fraction, which excluded terminally differentiated effector memory CD45RA+ cells. The V end lost 1 base, the J end lost 13 bases, and 13 bases lay between the germline ends. This CDR3 is 11 amino acids long. Germline CDR1 and CDR2: DFQATT and SNEGSKA (reference sequence).

This clonotype was sampled from a man aged 18 to 29 in good health. Some clones in this sample may be carry-over from other donors' samples. The rearrangement uses TRBV20-1 and TRBJ1-2; possibly TRBD1 for D (6 bases). Sequencing was done on a sample of naive CD8+ T cells from PBMCs. CDR3 protein: CSARGGGWVTF. CDR3 sequence (DNA): TGCAGTGCTAGAGGAGGGGGGTGGGTCACCTTC.